The text below deals with one T cell receptor beta chain. Only in-frame clones appear in the TCRdb table, and some are missing; sequencing was by immunoSEQ multiplex PCR. The table shows some 290,000 clones, with under 90% occurring only once. V gave up 3 bases and J gave up 8 bases; unmatched junction bases: 19. CDR3 size: 19 residues. Germline-derived CDR1 and CDR2 are SGHVS and FNYEAQ. This specimen comes from a study of blood T cell repertoires in COVID-19. The rearrangement joins TRBV7-6 to TRBJ2-1, with 10 bases that match TRBD2. The sequence derives from a woman aged 55-69 years with active or convalescent COVID-19. The source material was peripheral blood. In nucleotides, the CDR3 is TGTGCCAGCAGCTTTTTAGGGGGGACTAGCGCTAAATATTGGGATGAGCAGTTCTTC. Translation: CASSFLGGTSAKYWDEQFF.